This record looks at one T cell receptor (beta chain) sequence and its context. In the same sample, other DNA sequences code for this CDR3. This record comes from a study of blood T cell repertoires in COVID-19. The wider study: Acute and convalescent COVID-19 specimens originated in the United States, Italy and Spain. PBMCs, B-cell-depleted T cells, or T cells were the source of the cDNA or gDNA that made up the material.

Germline-derived CDR1 and CDR2 are LNHDA and SQIVND (reference sequence). V lost 4 bases, J lost 2 bases, and 6 bases lay in between. The CDR3 is 13 residues long. Per the original data handling: For nucleated cells, counts were estimated from reference gene primer amplification. Produced via immunoSEQ multiplex PCR; TCRdb's table is partial and in-frame only. The DNA gave D and trimming, while V, J and clone size come from that table. Among hundreds of thousands of clones listed, about 80% were seen once. Sequenced material: peripheral blood. The TCR originated in a man older than 75 with acute or convalescent COVID-19. The chain is built from TRBV19 and TRBJ1-5, with D maybe TRBD1 (6 bases). Here the CDR3 reads CASSRQGNQPQHF. For the CDR3, the DNA is TGTGCCAGTAGTAGACAGGGCAATCAGCCCCAGCATTTT.